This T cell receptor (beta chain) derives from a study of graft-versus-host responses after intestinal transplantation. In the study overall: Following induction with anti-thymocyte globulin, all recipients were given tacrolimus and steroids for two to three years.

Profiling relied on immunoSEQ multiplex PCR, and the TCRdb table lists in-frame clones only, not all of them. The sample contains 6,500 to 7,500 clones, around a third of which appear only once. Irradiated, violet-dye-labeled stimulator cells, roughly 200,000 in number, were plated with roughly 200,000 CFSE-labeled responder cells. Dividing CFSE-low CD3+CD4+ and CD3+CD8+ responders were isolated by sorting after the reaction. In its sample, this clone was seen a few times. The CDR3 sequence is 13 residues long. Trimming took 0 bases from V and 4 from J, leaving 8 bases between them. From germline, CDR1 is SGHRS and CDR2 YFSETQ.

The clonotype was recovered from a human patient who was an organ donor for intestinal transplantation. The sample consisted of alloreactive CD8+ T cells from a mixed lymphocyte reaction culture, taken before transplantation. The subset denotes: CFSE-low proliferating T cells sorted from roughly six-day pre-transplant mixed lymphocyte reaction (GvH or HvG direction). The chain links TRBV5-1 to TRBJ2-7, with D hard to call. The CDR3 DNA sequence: TGCGCCAGCAGCTTGGGGGCGCATTACGAGCAGTACTTC. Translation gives CASSLGAHYEQYF.